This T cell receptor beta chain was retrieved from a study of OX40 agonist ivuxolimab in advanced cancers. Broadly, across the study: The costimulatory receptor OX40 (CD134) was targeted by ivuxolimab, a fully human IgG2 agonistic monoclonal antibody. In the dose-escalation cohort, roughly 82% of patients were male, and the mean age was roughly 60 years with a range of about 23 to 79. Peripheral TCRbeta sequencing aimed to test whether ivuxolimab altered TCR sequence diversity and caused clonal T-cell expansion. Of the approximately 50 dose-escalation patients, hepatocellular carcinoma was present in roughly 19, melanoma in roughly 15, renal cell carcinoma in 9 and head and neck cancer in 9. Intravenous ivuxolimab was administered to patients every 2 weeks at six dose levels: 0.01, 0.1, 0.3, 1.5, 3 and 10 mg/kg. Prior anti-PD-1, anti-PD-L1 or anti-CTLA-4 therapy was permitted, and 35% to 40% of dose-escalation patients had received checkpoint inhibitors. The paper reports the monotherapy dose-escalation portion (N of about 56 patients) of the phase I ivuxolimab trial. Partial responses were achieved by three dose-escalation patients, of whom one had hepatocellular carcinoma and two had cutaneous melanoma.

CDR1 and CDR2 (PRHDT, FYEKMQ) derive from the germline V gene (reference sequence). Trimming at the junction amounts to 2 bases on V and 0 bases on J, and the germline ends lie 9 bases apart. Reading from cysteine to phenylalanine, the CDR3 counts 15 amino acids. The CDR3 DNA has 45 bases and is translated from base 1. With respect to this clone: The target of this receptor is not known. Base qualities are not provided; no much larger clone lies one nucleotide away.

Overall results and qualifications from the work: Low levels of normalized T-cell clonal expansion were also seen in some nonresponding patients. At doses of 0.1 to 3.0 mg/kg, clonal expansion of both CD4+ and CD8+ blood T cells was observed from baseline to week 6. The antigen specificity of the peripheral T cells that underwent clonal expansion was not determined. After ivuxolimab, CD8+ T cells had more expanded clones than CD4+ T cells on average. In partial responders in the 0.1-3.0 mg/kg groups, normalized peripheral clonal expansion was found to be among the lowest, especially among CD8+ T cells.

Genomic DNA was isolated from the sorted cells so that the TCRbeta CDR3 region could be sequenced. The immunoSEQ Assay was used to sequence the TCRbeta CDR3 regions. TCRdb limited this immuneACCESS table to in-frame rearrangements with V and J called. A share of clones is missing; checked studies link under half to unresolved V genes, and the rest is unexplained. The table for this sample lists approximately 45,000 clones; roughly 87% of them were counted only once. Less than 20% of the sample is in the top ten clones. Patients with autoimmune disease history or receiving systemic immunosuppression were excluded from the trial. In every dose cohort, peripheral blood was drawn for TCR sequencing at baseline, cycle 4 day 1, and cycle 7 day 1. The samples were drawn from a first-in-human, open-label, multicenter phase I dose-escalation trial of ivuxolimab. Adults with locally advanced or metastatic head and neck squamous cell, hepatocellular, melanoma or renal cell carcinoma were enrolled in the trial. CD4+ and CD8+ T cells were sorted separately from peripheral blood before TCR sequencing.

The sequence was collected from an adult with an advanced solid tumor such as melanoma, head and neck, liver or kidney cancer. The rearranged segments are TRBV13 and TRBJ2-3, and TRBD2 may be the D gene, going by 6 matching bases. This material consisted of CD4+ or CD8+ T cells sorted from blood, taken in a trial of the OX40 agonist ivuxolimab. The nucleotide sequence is TGTGCCAGCAGCTTATCCGGGGGTAGCACAGATACGCAGTATTTT. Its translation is CASSLSGGSTDTQYF.